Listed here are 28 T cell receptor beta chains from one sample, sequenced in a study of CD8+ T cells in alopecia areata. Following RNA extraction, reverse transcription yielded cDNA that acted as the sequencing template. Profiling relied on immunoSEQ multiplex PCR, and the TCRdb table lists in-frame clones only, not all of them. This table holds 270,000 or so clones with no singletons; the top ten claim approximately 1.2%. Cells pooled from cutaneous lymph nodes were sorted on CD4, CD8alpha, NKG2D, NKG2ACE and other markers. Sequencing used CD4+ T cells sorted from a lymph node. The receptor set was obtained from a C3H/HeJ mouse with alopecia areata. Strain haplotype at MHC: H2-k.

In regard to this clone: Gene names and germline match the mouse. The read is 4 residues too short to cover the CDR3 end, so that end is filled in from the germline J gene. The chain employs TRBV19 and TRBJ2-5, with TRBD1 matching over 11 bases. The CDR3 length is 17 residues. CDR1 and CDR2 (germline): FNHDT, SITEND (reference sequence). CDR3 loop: CASSTVPRTGGRDTQYF. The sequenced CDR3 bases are TGTGCCAGCAGTACCGTCCCCCGGACAGGGGGCAGGGAC. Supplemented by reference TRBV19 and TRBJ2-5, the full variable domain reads GGIITQTPKFLIGQEGQKLTLKCQQNFNHDTMYWYRQDSGKGLRLIYYSITENDLQKGDLSEGYDASREKKSSFSLTVTSAQKNEMAVFLCASSTVPRTGGRDTQYFGPGTRLLVL.

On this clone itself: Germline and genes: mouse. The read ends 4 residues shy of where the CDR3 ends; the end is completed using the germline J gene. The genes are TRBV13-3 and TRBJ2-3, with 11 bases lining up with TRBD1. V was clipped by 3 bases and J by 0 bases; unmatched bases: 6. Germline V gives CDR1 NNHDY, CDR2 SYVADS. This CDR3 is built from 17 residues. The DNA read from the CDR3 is TGTGCCAGCAGTGGGACAGGGGGCGCACTCAGTGCAGAA. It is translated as CASSGTGGALSAE. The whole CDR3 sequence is CASSGTGGALSAETLYF.

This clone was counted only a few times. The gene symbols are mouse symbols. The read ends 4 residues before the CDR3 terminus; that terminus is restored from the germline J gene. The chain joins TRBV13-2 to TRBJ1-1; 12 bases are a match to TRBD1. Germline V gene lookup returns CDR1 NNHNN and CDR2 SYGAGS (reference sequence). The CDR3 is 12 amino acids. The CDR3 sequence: CATGTGGREVFF. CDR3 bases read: TGTGCCACCGGGACAGGGGGCCGA.

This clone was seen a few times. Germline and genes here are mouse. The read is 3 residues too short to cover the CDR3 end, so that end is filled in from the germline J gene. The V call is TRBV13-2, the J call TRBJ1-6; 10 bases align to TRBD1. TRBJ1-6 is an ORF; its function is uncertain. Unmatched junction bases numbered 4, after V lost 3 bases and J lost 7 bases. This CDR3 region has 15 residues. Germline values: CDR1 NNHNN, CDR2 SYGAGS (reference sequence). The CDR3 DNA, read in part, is TGTGCCAGCGGTGGCCGGGACAGGGGAAATTCGCCC. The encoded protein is CASGGRDRGNSP. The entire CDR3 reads CASGGRDRGNSPLYF.

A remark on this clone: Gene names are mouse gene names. The CDR3 loop is CASGDRDRGSDYTF. Partial CDR3 DNA: TGTGCCAGCGGTGACCGGGACAGGGGATCC. This rearrangement joins TRBV13-2 to TRBJ1-2; 10 positions agree with TRBD1. The read is 4 residues too short to cover the CDR3 end, so that end is filled in from the germline J gene. The CDR3 sequence is 14 residues long. Germline V CDR1 and CDR2: NNHNN, SYGAGS (reference sequence).

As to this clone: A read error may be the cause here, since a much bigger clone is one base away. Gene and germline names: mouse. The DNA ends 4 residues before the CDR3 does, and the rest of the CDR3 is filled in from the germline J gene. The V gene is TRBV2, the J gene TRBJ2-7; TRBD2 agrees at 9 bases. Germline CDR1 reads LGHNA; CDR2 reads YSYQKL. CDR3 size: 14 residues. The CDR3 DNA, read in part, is TGTGCCAGCAGCCAAGACTGGGGGGGGTAT. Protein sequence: CASSQDWGGY. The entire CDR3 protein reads CASSQDWGGYEQYF.

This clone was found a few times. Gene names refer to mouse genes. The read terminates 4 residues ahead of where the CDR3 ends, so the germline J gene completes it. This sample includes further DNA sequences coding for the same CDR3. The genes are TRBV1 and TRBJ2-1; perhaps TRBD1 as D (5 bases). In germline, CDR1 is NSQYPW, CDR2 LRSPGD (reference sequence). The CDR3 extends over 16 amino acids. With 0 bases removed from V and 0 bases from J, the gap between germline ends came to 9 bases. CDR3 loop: CTCSADLDINYAEQFF. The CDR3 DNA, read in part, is TGCACCTGCAGTGCAGATCTGGACATTAACTATGCT.

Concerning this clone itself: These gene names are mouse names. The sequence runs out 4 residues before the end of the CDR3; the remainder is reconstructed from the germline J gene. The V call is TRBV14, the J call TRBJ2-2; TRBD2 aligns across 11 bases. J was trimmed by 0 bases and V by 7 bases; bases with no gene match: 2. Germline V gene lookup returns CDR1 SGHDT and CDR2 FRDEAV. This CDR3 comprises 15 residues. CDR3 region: CASETGGANTGQLYF. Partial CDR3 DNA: TGTGCCAGCGAGACTGGGGGGGCAAACACCGGG.

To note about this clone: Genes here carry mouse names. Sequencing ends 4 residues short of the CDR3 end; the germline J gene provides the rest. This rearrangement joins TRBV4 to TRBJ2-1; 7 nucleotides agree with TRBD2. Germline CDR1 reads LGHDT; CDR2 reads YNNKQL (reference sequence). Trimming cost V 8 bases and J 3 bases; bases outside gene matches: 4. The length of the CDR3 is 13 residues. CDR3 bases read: TGTGCCAGCGGACTGGATGGCTATGCT. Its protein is CASGLDGYA. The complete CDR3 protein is CASGLDGYAEQFF. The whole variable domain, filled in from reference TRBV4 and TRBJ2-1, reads ETAVFQTPNYHVTQVGNEVSFNCKQTLGHDTMYWYKQDSKKLLKIMFSYNNKQLIVNETVPRRFSPQSSDKAHLNLRIKSVEPEDSAVYLCASGLDGYAEQFFGPGTRLTVL.

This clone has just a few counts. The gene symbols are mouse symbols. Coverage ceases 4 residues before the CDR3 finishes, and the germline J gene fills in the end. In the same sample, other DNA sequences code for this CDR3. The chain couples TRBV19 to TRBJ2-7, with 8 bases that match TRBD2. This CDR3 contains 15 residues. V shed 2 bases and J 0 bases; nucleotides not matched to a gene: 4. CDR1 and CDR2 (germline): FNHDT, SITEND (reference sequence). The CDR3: CASSIRGGSSYEQYF. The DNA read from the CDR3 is TGTGCCAGCAGTATCCGGGGGGGCAGCTCCTAT.

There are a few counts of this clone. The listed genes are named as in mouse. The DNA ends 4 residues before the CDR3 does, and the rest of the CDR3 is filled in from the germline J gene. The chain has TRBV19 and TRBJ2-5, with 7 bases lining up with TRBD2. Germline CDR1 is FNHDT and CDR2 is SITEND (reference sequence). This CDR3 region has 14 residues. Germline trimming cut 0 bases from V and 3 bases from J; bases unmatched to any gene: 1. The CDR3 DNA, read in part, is TGTGCCAGCAGTATAGGACTGGGACAAGAC. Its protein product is CASSIGLGQD. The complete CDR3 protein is CASSIGLGQDTQYF.

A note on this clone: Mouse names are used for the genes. The CDR3 loop is CASSGTGVNQDTQYF. The DNA read from the CDR3 is TGTGCCAGCAGTGGGACAGGGGTTAACCAAGAC. This chain connects TRBV13-3 to TRBJ2-5; TRBD1 aligns across 9 bases. The missing CDR3 end, 4 residues past where the read stops, is filled in from the germline J gene. Germline CDR1 is NNHDY and CDR2 is SYVADS. J gave up 0 bases and V 3 bases, and 2 bases lay outside the gene matches. CDR3 length: 15 amino acids.

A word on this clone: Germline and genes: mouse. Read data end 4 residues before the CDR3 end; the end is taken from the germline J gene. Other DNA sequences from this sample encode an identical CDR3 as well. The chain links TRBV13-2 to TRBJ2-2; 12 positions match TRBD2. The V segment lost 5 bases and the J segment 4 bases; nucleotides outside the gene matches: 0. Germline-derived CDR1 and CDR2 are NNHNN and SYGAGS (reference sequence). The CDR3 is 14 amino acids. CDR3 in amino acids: CASGDWGGTGQLYF. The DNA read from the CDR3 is TGTGCCAGCGGGGACTGGGGGGGCACCGGG.

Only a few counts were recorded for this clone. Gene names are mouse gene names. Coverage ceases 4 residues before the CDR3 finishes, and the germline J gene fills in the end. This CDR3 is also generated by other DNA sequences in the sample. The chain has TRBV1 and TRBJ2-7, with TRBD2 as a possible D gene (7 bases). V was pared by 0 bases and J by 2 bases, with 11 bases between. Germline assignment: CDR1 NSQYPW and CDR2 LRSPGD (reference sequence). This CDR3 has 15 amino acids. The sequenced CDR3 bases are TGCACCTGCAGTGCAGATCCGGGGGGCGCCTAT. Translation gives CTCSADPGGAY. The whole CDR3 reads CTCSADPGGAYEQYF. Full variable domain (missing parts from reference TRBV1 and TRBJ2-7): VTLLEQNPRWRLVPRGQAVNLRCILKNSQYPWMSWYQQDLQKQLQWLFTLRSPGDKEVKSLPGADYLATRVTDTELRLQVANMSQGRTLYCTCSADPGGAYEQYFGPGTRLTVL.

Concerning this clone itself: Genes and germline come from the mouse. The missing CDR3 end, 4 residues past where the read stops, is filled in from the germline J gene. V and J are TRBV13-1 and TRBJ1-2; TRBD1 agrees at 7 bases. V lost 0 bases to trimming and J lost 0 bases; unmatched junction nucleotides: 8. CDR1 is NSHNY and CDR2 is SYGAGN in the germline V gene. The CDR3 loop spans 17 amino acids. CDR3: CASSDAPRQGANSDYTF. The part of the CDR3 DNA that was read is TGTGCCAGCAGTGATGCACCTCGACAGGGCGCAAACTCC.

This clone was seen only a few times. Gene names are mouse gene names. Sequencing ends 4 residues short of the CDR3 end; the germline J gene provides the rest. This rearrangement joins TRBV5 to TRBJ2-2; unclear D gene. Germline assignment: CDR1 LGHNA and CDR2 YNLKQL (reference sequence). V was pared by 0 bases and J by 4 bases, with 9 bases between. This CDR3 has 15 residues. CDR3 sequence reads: CASSQDRLVTGQLYF. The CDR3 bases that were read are TGTGCCAGCAGCCAAGATAGGCTGGTCACCGGG.

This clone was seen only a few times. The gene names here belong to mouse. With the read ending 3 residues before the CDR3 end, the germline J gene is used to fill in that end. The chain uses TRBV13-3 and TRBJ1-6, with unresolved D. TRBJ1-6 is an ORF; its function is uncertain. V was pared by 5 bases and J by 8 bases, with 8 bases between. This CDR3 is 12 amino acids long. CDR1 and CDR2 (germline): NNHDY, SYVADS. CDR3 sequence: CASRDIDSPLYF. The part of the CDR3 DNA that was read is TGTGCCAGCAGGGATATTGATTCGCCC.

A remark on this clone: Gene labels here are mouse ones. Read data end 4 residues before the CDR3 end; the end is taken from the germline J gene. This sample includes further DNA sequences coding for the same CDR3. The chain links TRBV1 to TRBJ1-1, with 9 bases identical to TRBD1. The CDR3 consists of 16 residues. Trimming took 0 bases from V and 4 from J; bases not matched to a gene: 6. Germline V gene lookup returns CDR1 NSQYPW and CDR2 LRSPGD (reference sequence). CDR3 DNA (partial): TGCACCTGCAGTGCAGAAACAGGGGGCGCCGGCACA. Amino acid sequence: CTCSAETGGAGT. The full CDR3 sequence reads CTCSAETGGAGTEVFF.

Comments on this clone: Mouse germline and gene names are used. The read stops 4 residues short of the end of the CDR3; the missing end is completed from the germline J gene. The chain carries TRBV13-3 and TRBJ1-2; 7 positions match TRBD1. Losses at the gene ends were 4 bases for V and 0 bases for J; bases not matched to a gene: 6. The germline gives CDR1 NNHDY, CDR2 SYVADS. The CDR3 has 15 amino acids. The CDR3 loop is CASSLPGQSNSDYTF. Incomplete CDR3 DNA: TGTGCCAGCAGTCTACCGGGACAGTCAAACTCC.

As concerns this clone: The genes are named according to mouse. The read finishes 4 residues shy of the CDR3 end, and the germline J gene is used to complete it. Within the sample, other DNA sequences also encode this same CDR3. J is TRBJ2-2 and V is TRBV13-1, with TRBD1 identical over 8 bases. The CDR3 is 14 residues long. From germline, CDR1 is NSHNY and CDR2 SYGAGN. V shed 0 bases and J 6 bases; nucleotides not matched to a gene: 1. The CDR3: CASSDAGGPGQLYF. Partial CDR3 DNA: TGTGCCAGCAGTGATGCAGGGGGCCCCGGG.

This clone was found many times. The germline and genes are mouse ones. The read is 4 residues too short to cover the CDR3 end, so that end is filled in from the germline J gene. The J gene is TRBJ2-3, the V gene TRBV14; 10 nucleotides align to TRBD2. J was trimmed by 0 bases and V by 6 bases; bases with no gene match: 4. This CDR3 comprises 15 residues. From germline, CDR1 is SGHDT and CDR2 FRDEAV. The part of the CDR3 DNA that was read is TGTGCCAGCAAGGGACTGGGGAATAGTGCAGAA. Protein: CASKGLGNSAE. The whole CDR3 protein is CASKGLGNSAETLYF.

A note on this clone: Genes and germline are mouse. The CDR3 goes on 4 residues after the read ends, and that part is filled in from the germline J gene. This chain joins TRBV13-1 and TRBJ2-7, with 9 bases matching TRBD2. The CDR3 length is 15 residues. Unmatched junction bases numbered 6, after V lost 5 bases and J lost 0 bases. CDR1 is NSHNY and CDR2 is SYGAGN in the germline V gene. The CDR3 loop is CASSPGLGLSYEQYF. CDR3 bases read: TGTGCCAGCAGCCCCGGACTGGGGCTCTCCTAT.

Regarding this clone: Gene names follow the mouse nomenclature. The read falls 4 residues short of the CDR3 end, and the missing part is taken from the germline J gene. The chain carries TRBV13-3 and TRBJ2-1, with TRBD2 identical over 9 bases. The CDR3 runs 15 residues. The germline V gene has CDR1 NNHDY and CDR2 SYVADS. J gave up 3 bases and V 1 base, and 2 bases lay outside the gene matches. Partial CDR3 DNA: TGTGCCAGCAGTGATTACTGGGGGGTCTATGCT. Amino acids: CASSDYWGVYA. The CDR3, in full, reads CASSDYWGVYAEQFF.

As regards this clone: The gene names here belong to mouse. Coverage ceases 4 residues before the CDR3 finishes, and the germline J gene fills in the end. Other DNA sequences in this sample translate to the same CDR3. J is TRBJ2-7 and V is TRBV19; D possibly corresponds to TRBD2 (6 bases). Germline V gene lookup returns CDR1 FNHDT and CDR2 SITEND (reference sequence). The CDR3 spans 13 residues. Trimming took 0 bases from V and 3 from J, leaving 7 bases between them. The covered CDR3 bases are TGTGCCAGCAGTATAGGTGGGGGCTAT. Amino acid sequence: CASSIGGGY. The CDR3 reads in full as CASSIGGGYEQYF. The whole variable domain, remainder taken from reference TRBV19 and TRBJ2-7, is GGIITQTPKFLIGQEGQKLTLKCQQNFNHDTMYWYRQDSGKGLRLIYYSITENDLQKGDLSEGYDASREKKSSFSLTVTSAQKNEMAVFLCASSIGGGYEQYFGPGTRLTVL.

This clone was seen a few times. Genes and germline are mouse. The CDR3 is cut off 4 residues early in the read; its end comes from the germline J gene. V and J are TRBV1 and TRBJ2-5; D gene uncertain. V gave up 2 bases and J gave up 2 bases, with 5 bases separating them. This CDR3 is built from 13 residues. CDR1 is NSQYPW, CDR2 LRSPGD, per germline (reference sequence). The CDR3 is CTCSASIQDTQYF. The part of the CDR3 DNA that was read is TGCACCTGCAGTGCATCAATCCAAGAC.

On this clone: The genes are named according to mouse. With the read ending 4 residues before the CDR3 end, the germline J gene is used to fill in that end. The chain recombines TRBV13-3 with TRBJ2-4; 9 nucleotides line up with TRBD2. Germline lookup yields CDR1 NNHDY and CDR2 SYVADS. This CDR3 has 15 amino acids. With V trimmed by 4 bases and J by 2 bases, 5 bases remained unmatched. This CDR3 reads CASSPRLGDQNTLYF. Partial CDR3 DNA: TGTGCCAGCAGTCCGAGACTGGGGGATCAAAAC.

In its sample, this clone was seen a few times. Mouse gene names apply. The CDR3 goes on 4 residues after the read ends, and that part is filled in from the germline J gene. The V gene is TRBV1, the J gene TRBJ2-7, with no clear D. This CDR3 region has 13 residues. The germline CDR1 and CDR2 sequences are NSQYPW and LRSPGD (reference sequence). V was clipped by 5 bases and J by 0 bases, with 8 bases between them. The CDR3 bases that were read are TGCACCTGCAGTCTGACAATCTCCTAT. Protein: CTCSLTISY. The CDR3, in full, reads CTCSLTISYEQYF.

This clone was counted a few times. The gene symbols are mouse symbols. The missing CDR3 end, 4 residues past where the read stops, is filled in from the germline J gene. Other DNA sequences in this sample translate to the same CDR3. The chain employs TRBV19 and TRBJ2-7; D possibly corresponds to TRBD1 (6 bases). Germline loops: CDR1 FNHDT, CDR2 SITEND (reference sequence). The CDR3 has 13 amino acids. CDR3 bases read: TGTGCCAGCAGTACACAGGGTAGGTAT. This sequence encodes CASSTQGRY. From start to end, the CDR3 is CASSTQGRYEQYF.